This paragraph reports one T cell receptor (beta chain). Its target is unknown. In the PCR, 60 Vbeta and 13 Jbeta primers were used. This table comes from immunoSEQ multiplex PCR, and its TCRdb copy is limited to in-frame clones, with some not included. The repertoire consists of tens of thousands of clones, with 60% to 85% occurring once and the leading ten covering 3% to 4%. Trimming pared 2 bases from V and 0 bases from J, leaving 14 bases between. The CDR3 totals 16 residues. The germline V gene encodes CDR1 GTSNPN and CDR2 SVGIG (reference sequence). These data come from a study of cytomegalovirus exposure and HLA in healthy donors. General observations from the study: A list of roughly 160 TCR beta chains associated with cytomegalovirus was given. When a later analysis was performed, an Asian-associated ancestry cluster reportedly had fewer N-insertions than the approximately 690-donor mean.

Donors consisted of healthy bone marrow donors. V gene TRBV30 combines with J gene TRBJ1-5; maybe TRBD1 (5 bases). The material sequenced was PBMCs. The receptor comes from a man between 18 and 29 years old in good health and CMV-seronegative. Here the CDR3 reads CAWSQRDYYSNQPQHF. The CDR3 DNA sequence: TGTGCCTGGAGTCAGAGGGACTATTATAGCAATCAGCCCCAGCATTTT.